Listed below are T cell receptor beta chains from one sample, sequenced in a study of blood T cells in healthy people across ages. TCRdb recomputed calls from the 5' RACE reads with MiXCR, one row per CDR3 protein. The sample has around 1,900,000 distinct CDR3 sequences; 30% to 40% are singletons. The sequenced sample was blood. The source is a human donor in good health. Both conserved end residues are part of each CDR3. The D gene is left open where the match is weak. Expanded clones get a size class; other rows say once, few or many, or leave the size out.

TRBV20-1	-	-	TRBJ2-7	CSARARRRGDEQYF	TGCAGTGCTAGAGCCCGTCGAAGGGGGGACGAGCAGTACTTC
TRBV7-2	-	TRBD1	TRBJ1-5	CASSHAGGASGQPQHF	TGTGCCAGCAGCCATGCAGGGGGCGCGAGCGGTCAGCCCCAGCATTTT
TRBV5-1	-	-	TRBJ1-2	CASSSNTGDHAYGYTF	TGCGCCAGCAGTTCTAATACAGGCGATCATGCGTATGGCTACACCTTC
TRBV15	once	-	TRBJ2-5	CATTGLYQETQYF	TGTGCCACCACCGGACTCTACCAAGAGACCCAGTACTTC
TRBV24-1	-	-	TRBJ1-1	CATRFGGNTEAFF	TGTGCCACCCGGTTTGGGGGGAACACTGAAGCTTTCTTT
TRBV4-3	few	-	TRBJ2-3	CASSQYRLSTDTQYF	TGCGCCAGCAGCCAATACAGACTCTCCACAGATACGCAGTATTTT
TRBV29-1	-	-	TRBJ2-1	CSVEEDSNEQFF	TGCAGCGTTGAAGAAGACAGCAATGAGCAGTTCTTC
TRBV5-1	few	-	TRBJ2-4	CASSPLGRSKNIQYF	TGCGCCAGCAGCCCCCTCGGCAGGTCCAAAAACATTCAGTACTTC
TRBV2	once	TRBD1	TRBJ2-1	CASSDGAGGLDEQFF	TGTGCCAGCAGTGACGGGGCAGGGGGCTTGGATGAGCAGTTCTTC
TRBV28	-	-	TRBJ2-7	CASSKLRSDHNYEQYF	TGTGCCAGCAGCAAGCTTCGTAGCGACCACAACTACGAGCAGTACTTC
TRBV6-5	few	-	TRBJ2-3	CASSYSRGAGRLDTQYF	TGTGCCAGCAGTTACTCTCGCGGGGCGGGGCGCCTCGATACGCAGTATTTT
TRBV29-1	many	-	TRBJ2-1	CSVMVALGNEQFF	TGCAGCGTTATGGTCGCGTTGGGCAATGAGCAGTTCTTC
TRBV18	-	-	TRBJ2-5	CASSPPSRPTRRVEYF	TGTGCCAGCTCACCACCGTCGCGACCGACTAGAAGGGTGGAGTACTTC
TRBV2	many	-	TRBJ2-7	CASSSEDSYEQYF	TGTGCCAGCAGTAGCGAGGATTCCTACGAGCAGTACTTC
TRBV7-9	-	-	TRBJ2-7	CASSSAVGYEQYF	TGTGCCAGCAGCTCAGCGGTGGGCTACGAGCAGTACTTC
TRBV20-1	-	TRBD2	TRBJ2-5	CSARDQRGALETQYF	TGCAGTGCTAGAGATCAGCGGGGGGCCCTGGAGACCCAGTACTTC
TRBV28	few	-	TRBJ1-1	CASSSETEAFF	TGTGCCAGCAGTTCAGAGACTGAAGCTTTCTTT
TRBV7-2	once	-	TRBJ2-7	CASSFLTSYKQYF	TGTGCCAGCAGCTTCCTGACTAGTTACAAGCAGTACTTC
TRBV5-5	-	-	TRBJ2-7	CASSLAVFQMGYEQYF	TGTGCCAGCAGCTTGGCAGTTTTCCAGATGGGCTACGAGCAGTACTTC
TRBV5-1	-	-	TRBJ2-1	CASSLERRDNEQFF	TGCGCCAGCAGCTTGGAGCGCAGGGACAATGAGCAGTTCTTC
TRBV12-3/TRBV12-4	-	-	TRBJ2-7	CASSLAGSIYDNEQYF	TGTGCCAGCAGTTTGGCCGGTTCGATCTACGACAATGAGCAGTACTTC
TRBV11-2	few	TRBD1	TRBJ2-1	CASSYDRGLNEQFF	TGTGCCAGCAGCTATGACAGGGGGTTGAATGAGCAGTTCTTC
TRBV6-5	-	-	TRBJ2-1	CASSTLEGGSYNEQFF	TGTGCCAGCAGTACCCTGGAGGGGGGCTCCTACAATGAGCAGTTCTTC
TRBV28	-	-	TRBJ2-4	CASSSVAELAKNIQYF	TGTGCCAGCAGTTCGGTGGCAGAACTAGCCAAAAACATTCAGTACTTC
TRBV4-3	-	-	TRBJ2-1	CASSQERTADGQFF	TGCGCCAGCAGCCAAGAGAGGACCGCCGATGGGCAGTTCTTC
TRBV7-8	-	-	TRBJ2-5	CASSLPHQETQYF	TGTGCCAGCAGCCTACCCCACCAAGAGACCCAGTACTTC
TRBV20-1	-	-	TRBJ2-1	CSASPLRGSSYNEQFF	TGCAGTGCTAGCCCTCTCCGGGGAAGCTCCTACAATGAGCAGTTCTTC
TRBV24-1	-	TRBD1	TRBJ2-1	CATSAVPGQGALNEQFF	TGTGCCACCAGTGCCGTCCCGGGACAGGGGGCGCTTAATGAGCAGTTCTTC
TRBV6-5	few	TRBD1	TRBJ2-7	CASSYSPPGQGKWHEQYF	TGTGCCAGCAGTTACTCTCCTCCTGGACAGGGAAAATGGCACGAGCAGTACTTC
TRBV20-1	many	TRBD1	TRBJ1-2	CSARGTEANYGYTF	TGCAGTGCCAGGGGGACAGAAGCTAACTATGGCTACACCTTC
TRBV5-1	-	TRBD1	TRBJ1-2	CASSLWGTGTGDSKFGGYGYTF	TGCGCCAGCAGCTTGTGGGGGACCGGGACAGGGGATTCGAAGTTCGGCGGCTATGGCTACACCTTC
TRBV5-1	few	-	TRBJ2-5	CASNIWGPWKEETQYF	TGCGCCAGCAACATATGGGGGCCGTGGAAGGAAGAGACCCAGTACTTC
TRBV6-5	-	TRBD1	TRBJ2-1	CACRRDRAAGEQFF	TGTGCCTGCAGGCGGGACAGGGCAGCGGGTGAGCAGTTCTTC
TRBV10-3	-	TRBD2	TRBJ2-5	CAISGYSGGLETQYF	TGTGCCATCAGTGGCTATAGCGGGGGGCTGGAGACCCAGTACTTC
TRBV28	-	TRBD2	TRBJ2-3	CASSGPGLGGTDTQYF	TGTGCCAGCAGCGGACCGGGACTAGGGGGGACAGATACGCAGTATTTT
TRBV5-5	many	TRBD2	TRBJ2-5	CASSLAPGGFQYF	TGTGCCAGCAGCTTGGCCCCGGGGGGATTCCAGTACTTC
TRBV20-1	-	-	TRBJ1-5	CSGATRGFSKPQHF	TGCAGTGGAGCGACCCGGGGCTTCAGTAAGCCCCAGCATTTT
TRBV6-1	-	-	TRBJ2-3	CATREQGMDTQYF	TGTGCCACCAGAGAACAGGGAATGGATACGCAGTATTTT
TRBV15	few	-	TRBJ2-1	CATSRGGIGGNEQFF	TGTGCCACCAGCAGAGGAGGAATCGGTGGGAATGAGCAGTTCTTC
TRBV29-1	few	-	TRBJ2-1	CSVDNLGAETQFF	TGCAGCGTTGATAACCTTGGGGCAGAGACCCAGTTCTTC
TRBV20-1	-	TRBD1	TRBJ2-5	CSAADREETQYF	TGCAGTGCTGCAGACAGGGAAGAGACCCAGTACTTC